One sample yielded the 21 T cell receptor beta chains listed below, sequenced in a study of beta chain features in type 1 diabetes. Overall study results and limits: Type 1 diabetes patients showed a moderate but significant shortening of TCRB CDR3s in all four CD4+ subsets.

Expressed TCRB transcripts were sequenced because the isolated RNA had all been reverse transcribed beforehand. Produced via immunoSEQ multiplex PCR; TCRdb's table is partial and in-frame only. Found here are under 150,000 clones, around 16% of them singletons; the top ten hold 2.6%. Which antigens these TCRs recognize remains unknown. The sample was central memory CD4+ T cells from blood. The receptor source for this set is a man aged 18 to 29 with type 1 diabetes.

V and J are TRBV29-1 and TRBJ2-1; D is unclear. The CDR3 is 11 residues long. The germline CDR1 and CDR2 sequences are SQVTM and ANQGSEA. The V end was cut by 7 bases, the J end by 7 bases, with 11 bases between. CDR3 nucleotides: TGCAGCGCCCGGCCAGTAAATGAGCAGTTCTTC. Protein product: CSARPVNEQFF.

The chain joins TRBV30 to TRBJ2-1, with D tentatively TRBD1 (6 bases). V lost 0 bases to trimming and J lost 2 bases, with 14 bases between them. This CDR3 has 16 residues. Germline lookup yields CDR1 GTSNPN and CDR2 SVGIG (reference sequence). The CDR3 DNA follows: TGTGCCTGGAGTGTTATGGGTCACAGGGCCTACAATGAGCAGTTCTTC. As protein: CAWSVMGHRAYNEQFF.

The table lists this clone with a few counts. The CDR3 DNA follows: TGTGCCAGCAGGACCAGCAATCAGCCCCAGCATTTT. This gives the protein CASRTSNQPQHF. The chain recombines TRBV6-5 with TRBJ1-5; D unclear. V gave up 6 bases and J gave up 1 base, with 4 bases separating them. CDR1 is MNHEY and CDR2 is SVGAGI in the germline V gene. The CDR3 runs 12 residues.

The chain is built from TRBV28 and TRBJ2-5; 9 bases line up with TRBD1. Looked up from germline, CDR1 is MDHEN and CDR2 is SYDVKM. The CDR3 is 16 residues long. The J segment lost 1 base and the V segment lost 5 bases, leaving 8 bases of the junction unmatched. Written as DNA, the CDR3 is TGTGCCAGCAGTCCGGCCGGGACAGGGCTCCAAGAGACCCAGTACTTC. It codes for CASSPAGTGLQETQYF.

V and J are TRBV6-1 and TRBJ2-5, with unresolved D. Germline values: CDR1 MNHNS, CDR2 SASEGT. The CDR3 covers 11 residues. Between the trimmed V and J ends, which lost 7 bases and 3 bases, there was a span of 6 bases. The CDR3 here is CASILEETQYF. The CDR3 DNA reads as TGTGCCAGCATCCTTGAAGAGACCCAGTACTTC.

This clone showed up just a few times. The rearrangement joins TRBV29-1 to TRBJ1-5, with TRBD1 matching over 9 bases. The V segment lost 7 bases and the J segment 2 bases; nucleotides outside the gene matches: 6. The CDR3 is 14 amino acids. Germline V gene lookup returns CDR1 SQVTM and CDR2 ANQGSEA. The chain's CDR3 is CSAGTGFGNQPQHF. CDR3 nucleotide sequence: TGCAGCGCCGGGACAGGGTTCGGCAATCAGCCCCAGCATTTT.

The chain is built from TRBV2 and TRBJ2-7; possibly TRBD1 for D (5 bases). V was clipped by 6 bases and J by 0 bases, with 12 bases between them. Germline CDR1 and CDR2: SNHLY and FYNNEI. The CDR3 has 14 residues. CDR3 in DNA: TGTGCCAGCAGCCTCGACAGCAACTCCTACGAGCAGTACTTC. Translated, it gives CASSLDSNSYEQYF.

This clone was found many times. The chain recombines TRBV29-1 with TRBJ2-2; 7 nucleotides line up with TRBD2. V shed 7 bases and J 4 bases; nucleotides not matched to a gene: 12. The CDR3 contains 15 residues. Germline CDR1 is SQVTM and CDR2 is ANQGSEA. The CDR3 here is CSAPNGGSRTGELFF. The DNA for the CDR3 is TGCAGCGCTCCCAACGGCGGGAGTCGCACCGGGGAGCTGTTTTTT.

The V call is TRBV4-3, the J call TRBJ2-6; 7 nucleotides match TRBD1. This CDR3 is 16 amino acids long. V was clipped by 6 bases and J by 0 bases; unmatched bases: 5. CDR1 is LGHNA, CDR2 YSLEER, per germline. The CDR3 here is CASRQGLSSGANVLTF. The CDR3, as DNA: TGCGCCAGCAGACAGGGGCTGAGCTCTGGGGCCAACGTCCTGACTTTC.

This clone appeared a few times. This chain joins TRBV19 and TRBJ1-2; weak D call: TRBD1 (5 bases). This CDR3 comprises 13 residues. The germline CDR1 and CDR2 sequences are LNHDA and SQIVND (reference sequence). Trimming left V 5 bases short and J 2 bases short, with 9 bases between. CDR3 bases: TGTGCCAGTAGTGAGACAGCGAACTATGGCTACACCTTC. It encodes CASSETANYGYTF.

The V and J genes are TRBV18 and TRBJ2-7; D gene uncertain. The CDR3 runs 15 residues. Germline assignment: CDR1 KGHSH and CDR2 LQKENI. V lost 3 bases and J 5 bases, leaving 17 bases between the germline ends. This chain's CDR3 is CASSPVIKSSHEQYF. As DNA, the CDR3 is TGTGCCAGCTCACCCGTGATTAAATCCTCACACGAGCAGTACTTC.

This chain connects TRBV7-9 to TRBJ1-4, with 7 bases identical to TRBD1. Trimming removed 5 bases from V and 2 bases from J; junction bases left unmatched: 5. The CDR3 spans 15 residues. Germline V gives CDR1 SEHNR, CDR2 FQNEAQ (reference sequence). CDR3 in DNA: TGTGCCAGCAGCCCCGGGACAGCCACTAATGAAAAACTGTTTTTT. Protein product: CASSPGTATNEKLFF. The whole variable domain, filled in from reference TRBV7-9 and TRBJ1-4, reads DTGVSQNPRHKITKRGQNVTFRCDPISEHNRLYWYRQTLGQGPEFLTYFQNEAQLEKSRLLSDRFSAERPKGSFSTLEIQRTEQGDSAMYLCASSPGTATNEKLFFGSGTQLSVL.

Regarding this clone: The junction departs from germline at one end; a sequencing error may be responsible. The genes are TRBV27 and TRBJ2-5; TRBD2 matches at 14 bases. The CDR3 sequence is 16 residues long. Germline V CDR1 and CDR2: MNHEY, SMNVEV (reference sequence). The CDR3 nucleotides are TGTGCCAGCAGATTATCGACTAGCGGGGGGGCGAAGACCCAGTACTTC. It codes for CASRLSTSGGAKTQYF.

This clone was counted between two and nine times. This sequence joins TRBV4-3 and TRBJ2-7; 8 bases fit TRBD1. Trimming removed 0 bases from V and 3 bases from J; junction bases left unmatched: 10. Germline assignment: CDR1 LGHNA and CDR2 YSLEER. CDR3 length equals 17 residues. The CDR3 sequence: CASSQDSSSGGYYEQYF. For the CDR3, the DNA is TGCGCCAGCAGCCAAGATAGTAGTTCAGGGGGCTACTACGAGCAGTACTTC.

This clone was counted between two and nine times. The genes are TRBV4-2 and TRBJ2-3; D uncertain. The germline V gene encodes CDR1 LGHNA and CDR2 YNFKEQ. The CDR3 covers 15 residues. The V gene lost 1 base and the J gene lost 2 bases, with 10 bases spanning the gap. The CDR3 coding sequence is TGTGCCAGCAGCCAAGCGGCTGGCGTCACAGATACGCAGTATTTT. This encodes CASSQAAGVTDTQYF.

The rearrangement uses TRBV6-1 and TRBJ2-7; 9 bases line up with TRBD2. The germline V gene has CDR1 MNHNS and CDR2 SASEGT. The V and J ends lost 6 bases and 0 bases, in that order; junction bases with no gene match: 3. The CDR3 is made up of 14 amino acids. Here the CDR3 reads CASRISGSSYEQYF. CDR3 bases: TGTGCCAGCAGGATTAGCGGGAGCTCCTACGAGCAGTACTTC.

The chain links TRBV7-2 to TRBJ2-7; perhaps TRBD1 as D (6 bases). Trimming took off 5 bases at V and 1 base at J, with 18 bases between the two ends. CDR1 SGHTA and CDR2 FQGNSA come from the germline V gene. The CDR3 is made up of 16 amino acids. The DNA of the CDR3 is TGTGCCAGCAGCCCTGCCCCGGACAGTGCATCCTACGAGCAGTACTTC. This gives the protein CASSPAPDSASYEQYF.

This clone has only a few counts. V gene TRBV28 combines with J gene TRBJ2-7, with 12 bases that match TRBD1. Germline V CDR1 and CDR2: MDHEN, SYDVKM. With V trimmed by 7 bases and J by 3 bases, 10 bases remained unmatched. The CDR3 is 16 amino acids. The CDR3 reads CASTESGQGAIYEQYF. DNA for the CDR3: TGTGCCAGCACCGAGTCGGGACAGGGGGCGATCTACGAGCAGTACTTC.

This clone was counted a few times. Other DNA sequences in the same sample also yield this CDR3. This chain joins TRBV7-2 and TRBJ2-7; no clear D gene. CDR1 and CDR2 (germline): SGHTA, FQGNSA. The CDR3 has 12 residues. V was shortened by 5 bases and J by 0 bases, with 5 bases between the two germline ends. CDR3 nucleotide sequence: TGTGCCAGCAGCCCCCCCTCCTACGAGCAGTACTTC. It codes for CASSPPSYEQYF.

A remark on this clone: This CDR3 is also generated by other DNA sequences in the sample. The V call is TRBV7-9, the J call TRBJ1-2, with D perhaps matching TRBD1 (5 bases). The V gene lost 3 bases and the J gene lost 6 bases, with 11 bases spanning the gap. CDR3 length equals 13 residues. Germline CDR1 reads SEHNR; CDR2 reads FQNEAQ (reference sequence). The CDR3 is CASSFGGIDGYTF. The CDR3 DNA follows: TGTGCCAGCAGCTTCGGGGGGATCGATGGCTACACCTTC.

This clone was picked up a small number of times. This chain uses TRBV2 with TRBJ1-1; a weak D match, TRBD1 (5 bases). The CDR3 totals 13 residues. Germline CDR1 is SNHLY and CDR2 is FYNNEI. Trimming cost V 8 bases and J 4 bases, with 14 bases left between them. The CDR3 loop is CASLTSGGTEAFF. In nucleotides, the CDR3 is TGTGCCAGCCTCACGTCGGGGGGCACTGAAGCTTTCTTT.